The 10 T cell receptor beta chains reported below all come from one sample, sequenced in a study of T cell responses to AZD1222 COVID-19 vaccine. Some clones are missing from TCRdb's copy, which holds only in-frame ones; the method was immunoSEQ multiplex PCR. The table has 150,000 or so clones, 90% seen once. Material: peripheral blood, obtained 28 days after the second AZD1222 dose. These receptors originate from an adult who received the AZD1222 COVID-19 vaccine.

The chain couples TRBV5-6 to TRBJ1-2; a possible D gene is TRBD1 (5 bases). V was cut by 1 base and J by 7 bases, with 17 bases left in between. This CDR3 spans 15 amino acids. Per the germline V gene, CDR1 is SGHDT and CDR2 is YYEEEE. The CDR3: CASSLLWGRRGGYTF. CDR3 sequence (DNA): TGTGCCAGCAGCTTGCTATGGGGCAGGAGGGGTGGCTACACCTTC.

The J gene is TRBJ2-4, the V gene TRBV19; 8 bases are a match to TRBD2. V shed 5 bases and J 6 bases; nucleotides not matched to a gene: 9. CDR1 is LNHDA, CDR2 SQIVND, per germline (reference sequence). This CDR3 contains 15 residues. This CDR3 is CASSRREGLSNIQYF. As DNA, the CDR3 is TGTGCCAGTAGTCGACGGGAGGGCCTTTCAAACATTCAGTACTTC.

V gene TRBV4-3 combines with J gene TRBJ2-1, with TRBD2 as a possible D gene (6 bases). The CDR3 sequence is 15 residues long. Looked up from germline, CDR1 is LGHNA and CDR2 is YSLEER. V was clipped by 0 bases and J by 8 bases, with 14 bases between them. The CDR3 loop reads CASSQDSPGVDEQFF. The CDR3 DNA reads as TGCGCCAGCAGCCAAGATTCCCCGGGGGTGGATGAGCAGTTCTTC.

The rearrangement joins TRBV4-2 to TRBJ2-7; D possibly corresponds to TRBD1 (6 bases). Germline values: CDR1 LGHNA, CDR2 YNFKEQ. The CDR3 is made up of 17 amino acids. V dropped 1 base and J dropped 0 bases, with 16 bases sitting between them. CDR3 loop: CASSQVTGTESSYEQYF. The CDR3 DNA follows: TGTGCCAGCAGCCAAGTAACAGGGACGGAAAGCTCCTACGAGCAGTACTTC.

The rearrangement links TRBV15 to TRBJ2-7; tentative D call: TRBD1 (6 bases). The CDR3 runs to 14 residues. Trimming took 0 bases from V and 2 from J, leaving 8 bases between them. Germline V gene sequence: CDR1 LNHNV, CDR2 YYDKDF (reference sequence). The CDR3 coding sequence is TGTGCCACCAGCAGAGAAACAGGGCCCTACGAGCAGTACTTC. Residues: CATSRETGPYEQYF.

This chain uses TRBV6-5 with TRBJ2-1; either TRBD1 or TRBD2 may fit D (5 bases each). The V gene's germline CDR1 is MNHEY and CDR2 SVGAGI. The CDR3 has 14 amino acids. Trimming cost V 6 bases and J 9 bases, with 18 bases left between them. CDR3 amino acids: CASSPPGAASEQFF. The CDR3 DNA sequence: TGTGCCAGCAGCCCCCCCGGGGCTGCCAGTGAGCAGTTCTTC.

V gene TRBV27 combines with J gene TRBJ1-4, with a tentative D call TRBD1 (6 bases). V was shortened by 0 bases and J by 4 bases, with 9 bases between the two germline ends. The CDR3 is 15 amino acids. Per germline, CDR1 MNHEY and CDR2 SMNVEV (reference sequence). Here the CDR3 DNA reads TGTGCCAGCAGTTTATCGGGGGCCATTAATGAAAAACTGTTTTTT. It is translated as CASSLSGAINEKLFF.

This chain links TRBV5-1 with TRBJ1-6; possible D gene TRBD1, 6 bases. The CDR3 has 15 amino acids. Germline CDR1 and CDR2: SGHRS and YFSETQ. The germline V and J ends were trimmed by 4 bases and 3 bases, with 11 bases remaining between them. DNA for the CDR3: TGCGCCAGCAGCCCAAACAGGGTCTATAATTCACCCCTCCACTTT. This codes for CASSPNRVYNSPLHF.

The chain couples TRBV29-1 to TRBJ2-5, with D tentatively TRBD1 or TRBD2 (6 bases each). The ends were cut back, 6 bases at V and 5 bases at J, with 13 bases in the middle. Germline V gene data show CDR1 as SQVTM and CDR2 as ANQGSEA. The CDR3 consists of 12 residues. The CDR3: CSVEGGWETQYF. The CDR3 DNA reads TGCAGCGTCGAGGGGGGTTGGGAGACCCAGTACTTC.

The chain employs TRBV11-2 and TRBJ2-2; D gene uncertain. CDR1 and CDR2 (germline): SGHAT, FQNNGV. CDR3 size: 15 residues. V gave up 2 bases and J gave up 5 bases, with 12 bases separating them. The DNA of the CDR3 is TGTGCCAGCAGCTTATTCTTCGCAGGAACCGGGGAGCTGTTTTTT. It yields the protein CASSLFFAGTGELFF.